One T cell receptor beta chain is described in this entry. This specimen comes from a study of blood T cell repertoires in COVID-19. Study-wide background: COVID-19 samples, acute and convalescent, were from the United States, Italy and Spain.

In the study's own analysis: Amplified reference gene primers provided the basis for estimating nucleated cell counts. Produced via immunoSEQ multiplex PCR; TCRdb's table is partial and in-frame only. V, J and clone size are taken as reported in that table, and D and trimming were inferred from the DNA itself. The table has about 250,000 clones, about 85% seen once. Enrolled during active infection, Seattle patients were then followed longitudinally. Material for sequencing was peripheral blood. This clonotype was obtained from a human donor with COVID-19, enrolled during active disease. The donor label of this sample is uncertain.

CDR3 nucleotides: TGTGCCAGCACTCACCCAGGGGCAGATACGCAGTATTTT. Its protein is CASTHPGADTQYF. This chain links TRBV6-5 with TRBJ2-3; a possible D gene is TRBD1 (6 bases). Trimming cost V 7 bases and J 4 bases, with 12 bases left between them. The CDR3 is 13 residues long. Germline CDR1 reads MNHEY; CDR2 reads SVGAGI.